A single sample gave rise to the 8 T cell receptor beta chains below, sequenced in a study of blood T cell repertoires in COVID-19. The protocol was immunoSEQ multiplex PCR, while the TCRdb copy is restricted to in-frame clones and leaves out a portion. The table lists tens of thousands of clones, 74% of them singletons, with roughly 28% in the top ten. Input material: peripheral blood. The receptors shown here come from a woman over 75 with acute or convalescent COVID-19.

The chain recombines TRBV24-1 with TRBJ2-7, with TRBD2 matching 10 bases. In germline, CDR1 is KGHDR, CDR2 SFDVKD. The CDR3 loop spans 16 amino acids. Germline trimming cut 3 bases from V and 6 bases from J; bases unmatched to any gene: 10. CDR3 sequence: CATSDGLAGAKGEQYF. The CDR3 DNA reads TGTGCCACCAGTGATGGGCTAGCGGGAGCTAAGGGCGAGCAGTACTTC.

This clone was recorded only once. The V and J genes are TRBV3-1 (or the pseudogene TRBV3-2) and TRBJ1-1; D gene uncertain. The germline V and J ends were trimmed by 1 base and 0 bases, with 6 bases remaining between them. This CDR3 is built from 14 residues. Germline V gives CDR1 LGHDT, CDR2 YNNKEL (reference sequence). The DNA for the CDR3 is TGTGCCAGCAGCCAAGTTGACATGAACACTGAAGCTTTCTTT. Translated: CASSQVDMNTEAFF.

The V gene is TRBV5-1, the J gene TRBJ2-1, with 12 bases that match TRBD2. The J segment lost 6 bases and the V segment lost 1 base, leaving 8 bases of the junction unmatched. Germline CDR1 reads SGHRS; CDR2 reads YFSETQ. The CDR3 contains 17 residues. CDR3 nucleotides: TGCGCCAGCAGCTTGACTCCGACTAGCGGGAGTGGCAATGAGCAGTTCTTC. Residues: CASSLTPTSGSGNEQFF.

The chain uses TRBV30 and TRBJ2-3; TRBD2 is a possible D gene (6 bases). Germline assignment: CDR1 GTSNPN and CDR2 SVGIG (reference sequence). The CDR3 consists of 15 residues. The V end was cut by 3 bases, the J end by 0 bases, with 13 bases between. As DNA, the CDR3 is TGTGCCTGGAGAATAGCGGCCCCTAGCACAGATACGCAGTATTTT. Protein sequence: CAWRIAAPSTDTQYF. The full variable domain, rest sourced from reference TRBV30 and TRBJ2-3, is SQTIHQWPATLVQPVGSPLSLECTVEGTSNPNLYWYRQAAGRGLQLLFYSVGIGQISSEVPQNLSASRPQDRQFILSSKKLLLSDSGFYLCAWRIAAPSTDTQYFGPGTRLTVL.

V usage is TRBV6-2 or TRBV6-3 and J usage is TRBJ2-5, with 8 bases that match TRBD2. Germline CDR1 and CDR2: MNHEY and SVGEGT. V shed 5 bases and J 9 bases; nucleotides not matched to a gene: 11. There are 14 residues in the CDR3. The CDR3, as DNA: TGTGCCAGCAGTCTTTCTAGCGGGTCCCGGGCCCAGTACTTC. Its translation is CASSLSSGSRAQYF.

J is TRBJ2-5 and V is TRBV19, with 10 positions matching TRBD1. The length of the CDR3 is 15 residues. CDR1 is LNHDA, CDR2 SQIVND, per germline (reference sequence). V lost 5 bases to trimming and J lost 5 bases; unmatched junction nucleotides: 8. CDR3 DNA: TGTGCCAGTAGTCCCCGGGACAGGGGATCCGAGACCCAGTACTTC. Amino acids: CASSPRDRGSETQYF.

At least ten counts were recorded for this clone. The rearrangement uses TRBV28 and TRBJ1-6, with TRBD1 matching 11 bases. Germline V lookup: CDR1 MDHEN, CDR2 SYDVKM. The length of the CDR3 is 15 residues. Trimming at V came to 3 bases and at J to 10 bases, leaving 5 bases not matched to a gene. DNA of the CDR3: TGTGCCAGCAGTTTGCCCCGGACAGGGGGCTCACCCCTCCACTTT. This encodes CASSLPRTGGSPLHF.

The chain recombines TRBV28 with TRBJ2-7, with TRBD2 matching 8 bases. The CDR3 sequence is 14 residues long. Losses at the gene ends were 5 bases for V and 4 bases for J; bases not matched to a gene: 7. Looked up from germline, CDR1 is MDHEN and CDR2 is SYDVKM. Written as DNA, the CDR3 is TGTGCCAGCAGTAACCCCGGGACTAGTTACGAGCAGTACTTC. Its translation: CASSNPGTSYEQYF.